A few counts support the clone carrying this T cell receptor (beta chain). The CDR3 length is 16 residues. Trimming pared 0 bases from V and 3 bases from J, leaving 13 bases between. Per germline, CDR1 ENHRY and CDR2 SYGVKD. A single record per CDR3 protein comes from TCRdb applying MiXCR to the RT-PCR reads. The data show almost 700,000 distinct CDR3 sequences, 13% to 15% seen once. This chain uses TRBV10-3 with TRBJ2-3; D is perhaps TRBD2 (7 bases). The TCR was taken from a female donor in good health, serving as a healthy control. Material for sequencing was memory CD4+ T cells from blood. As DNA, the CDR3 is TGTGCCATCAGTGAGTCTGGGGGGGGCCGGACAGATACGCAGTATTTT. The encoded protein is CAISESGGGRTDTQYF.